The rows below give T cell receptor beta chains drawn from one sample of a study of PD-1 blockade in classical Hodgkin lymphoma. Sequenced by immunoSEQ multiplex PCR; TCRdb stores in-frame clones only, minus some. The sample records roughly 140,000 clones, about four fifths being singletons. The material was peripheral blood mononuclear cells (PBMCs), obtained before the second cycle of nivolumab. The receptors derive from a human donor with classical Hodgkin lymphoma. Each CDR3 is given with its conserved first and last residue.

V,J,CDR3
TRBV27,TRBJ2-5,CASSSIRDVETQYF
TRBV9,TRBJ2-1,CASSVLAGSSYNEQFF
TRBV6-1,TRBJ1-3,CASSPTGRRGNTIYF
TRBV2,TRBJ1-1,CASQWAPAATEAFF
TRBV5-6,TRBJ1-4,CASSLGVRWTNEKLFF
TRBV6-5,TRBJ1-1,CASSSQGFTEAFF
TRBV10-3,TRBJ2-7,CAIGLGTLAGVGEQYF
TRBV6-5,TRBJ2-1,CASSYAGSSRNEQFF
TRBV7-9,TRBJ1-2,CASSSTGEGYGYTF
TRBV10-3,TRBJ2-1,CAISIQGEDYNEQFF
TRBV18,TRBJ2-7,CASSPGLAGGDEQYF
TRBV5-4,TRBJ2-2,CASSLRQANTGELFF
TRBV19,TRBJ2-7,CASSIVAGGAYEQYF